Shown below are 19 T cell receptor beta chains from a single sample sequenced in a study of identical twins. TCRdb called the 5' RACE reads again in MiXCR, with one record for every CDR3 protein. The repertoire holds about 690,000 distinct CDR3 sequences, with roughly 6% as singletons. Sequencing input: naive T cells sorted from blood. These receptors were collected from a man younger than 35 in good health.

In its sample, this clonotype was seen many times. J is TRBJ2-5 and V is TRBV20-1; D uncertain. Germline V gene data show CDR1 as DFQATT and CDR2 as SNEGSKA (reference sequence). V lost 1 base, J lost 1 base, and 7 bases lay in between. There are 13 residues in the CDR3. CDR3 DNA: TGCAGTGCTAGAGCGGGCGGCCAAGAGACCCAGTACTTC. Residues: CSARAGGQETQYF.

This clonotype came up a few times. The DNA of the CDR3 is TGTGCCAGCAGTCCAACAAGTACGGGACAATTGAACACTGAAGCTTTCTTT. This codes for CASSPTSTGQLNTEAFF. The chain recombines TRBV25-1 with TRBJ1-1; D possibly corresponds to TRBD1 (6 bases). V lost 5 bases and J lost 0, with 19 bases in between. The CDR3 loop spans 17 amino acids. Germline V gene lookup returns CDR1 MGHDK and CDR2 SYGVNS.

This clonotype has more than one count but fewer than ten. This rearrangement joins TRBV12-3 or TRBV12-4 to TRBJ2-7; 9 nucleotides align to TRBD2. The CDR3 runs to 14 residues. V shed 8 bases, J shed 5 bases, and the junction held 10 bases outside the gene matches. This CDR3 reads CASRISGSGDEQYF. In DNA, the CDR3 is TGTGCCAGCCGAATTAGCGGGAGCGGGGACGAGCAGTACTTC.

The chain has TRBV30 and TRBJ2-7; 10 bases match TRBD1. The CDR3 spans 15 residues. The J segment lost 0 bases and the V segment lost 1 base, leaving 3 bases of the junction unmatched. Germline V gene data show CDR1 as GTSNPN and CDR2 as SVGIG (reference sequence). The CDR3 is CAWSGGQGYSYEQYF. For the CDR3, the DNA is TGTGCCTGGAGTGGGGGACAGGGGTACTCCTACGAGCAGTACTTC.

This clonotype was counted ten times or more. The V call is TRBV5-1, the J call TRBJ2-3; no firm D call. CDR1 and CDR2 (germline): SGHRS, YFSETQ. CDR3 length: 15 amino acids. V was cut by 4 bases and J by 0 bases, with 12 bases left in between. The CDR3 region is CASSLQIASTDTQYF. The CDR3, as DNA: TGCGCCAGCAGCCTACAAATCGCTAGCACAGATACGCAGTATTTT.

The chain has TRBV30 and TRBJ2-7; a weak D match, TRBD2 (5 bases). The CDR3 has 13 residues. The V and J ends lost 3 bases and 0 bases respectively, with 9 bases between them. Germline V gene lookup returns CDR1 GTSNPN and CDR2 SVGIG (reference sequence). CDR3 protein: CAWSLGSSYEQYV. The CDR3 nucleotides read TGTGCCTGGAGCCTAGGGAGCTCCTACGAGCAGTACGTC.

This clonotype has only a few counts. V gene TRBV2 combines with J gene TRBJ2-1, with D perhaps TRBD2 (5 bases). Trimming took 1 base from V and 9 from J, leaving 16 bases between them. The CDR3 contains 15 residues. From germline, CDR1 is SNHLY and CDR2 FYNNEI. The CDR3 region has the DNA TGTGCCAGCAGTGAAGGCCTAGTTGTTCGGGGTGAGCAGTTCTTC. It codes for CASSEGLVVRGEQFF.

This clonotype has only a few counts. The chain recombines TRBV7-2 with TRBJ2-2, with TRBD2 matching over 7 bases. The CDR3 has 16 residues. The germline V gene has CDR1 SGHTA and CDR2 FQGNSA. Trimming removed 0 bases from V and 4 bases from J; junction bases left unmatched: 5. The CDR3 DNA sequence: TGTGCCAGCAGCTTAGCTTCAGGGAGGGGCACCGGGGAGCTGTTTTTT. Amino acid sequence: CASSLASGRGTGELFF.

This clonotype was picked up many times. This rearrangement joins TRBV12-3 or TRBV12-4 to TRBJ1-1; weak D call: TRBD1 (5 bases). The V end lost 6 bases, the J end lost 7 bases, and 30 bases lay between the germline ends. This CDR3 comprises 18 residues. CDR3 in DNA: TGTGCCAGCAGCCCTTGGGACGTTGACTTTTCTTCGGCCTATGAAGCTTTCTTT. Protein: CASSPWDVDFSSAYEAFF.

The chain uses TRBV25-1 and TRBJ2-7; maybe TRBD1 (6 bases). V was pared by 4 bases and J by 0 bases, with 19 bases between. The CDR3 contains 17 residues. Germline CDR1 MGHDK, CDR2 SYGVNS. The CDR3 is CASSGINSQGFSYEQYF. The DNA of the CDR3 is TGTGCCAGCAGTGGGATAAATTCACAGGGATTCTCCTACGAGCAGTACTTC.

This clonotype was observed a few times. V gene TRBV11-1 combines with J gene TRBJ2-1; 11 positions agree with TRBD2. V lost 7 bases, J lost 0 bases, and 20 bases stayed unmatched. Germline V CDR1 and CDR2: SGHAT, FQDESV (reference sequence). This CDR3 is built from 21 residues. CDR3 DNA: TGTGCCAGCATCATCCCTCGGGTTCTTAGCGGGAGGGACAGCTCCTACAATGAGCAGTTCTTC. It encodes CASIIPRVLSGRDSSYNEQFF.

This clonotype showed up just a few times. This rearrangement joins TRBV3-1 to TRBJ2-1, with 10 nucleotides matching TRBD2. Germline assignment: CDR1 LGHDT and CDR2 YNNKEL (reference sequence). This CDR3 is built from 20 residues. V lost 1 base and J lost 0; bases outside the gene matches: 12. CDR3 in DNA: TGTGCCAGCAGCCAAGTTGCCAGCGGGAGGGCCTTGAGCTCCTACAATGAGCAGTTCTTC. It yields the protein CASSQVASGRALSSYNEQFF.

In its sample, this clonotype was seen many times. The chain couples TRBV6-5 to TRBJ2-3, with D unresolved. The CDR3 sequence is 15 residues long. V lost 3 bases and J 2 bases, leaving 12 bases between the germline ends. Germline CDR1 reads MNHEY; CDR2 reads SVGAGI. Here the CDR3 reads CASSYPPPYTDTQYF. In DNA form, the CDR3 reads TGTGCCAGCAGTTATCCCCCACCTTACACAGATACGCAGTATTTT.

The genes are TRBV11-3 and TRBJ2-3; no clear D. The V end was cut by 2 bases, the J end by 3 bases, with 12 bases between. Per germline, CDR1 SGHNT and CDR2 YENEEA. The CDR3 extends over 15 amino acids. The CDR3 DNA is TGTGCCAGCAGCTTACTTCAGGTTACGACAGATACGCAGTATTTT. Amino acids: CASSLLQVTTDTQYF. The full variable domain, completed using reference TRBV11-3 and TRBJ2-3, is EAGVVQSPRYKIIEKKQPVAFWCNPISGHNTLYWYLQNLGQGPELLIRYENEEAVDDSQLPKDRFSAERLKGVDSTLKIQPAELGDSAVYLCASSLLQVTTDTQYFGPGTRLTVL.

This clonotype was seen many times. This rearrangement joins TRBV28 to TRBJ2-3; D perhaps matches TRBD2 (6 bases). CDR3 size: 15 residues. The germline V and J ends were trimmed by 7 bases and 1 base, with 15 bases remaining between them. Germline-derived CDR1 and CDR2 are MDHEN and SYDVKM. The chain's CDR3 is CASIQRRAGTDTQYF. CDR3 DNA: TGTGCCAGCATCCAGAGGAGGGCGGGCACAGATACGCAGTATTTT.

The table lists this clonotype with many counts. J is TRBJ1-1 and V is TRBV25-1; 8 bases map to TRBD1. Trimming at V came to 5 bases and at J to 3 bases, leaving 8 bases not matched to a gene. The CDR3 extends over 15 amino acids. Germline V gene lookup returns CDR1 MGHDK and CDR2 SYGVNS. CDR3: CASSPGGGKYTEAFF. Written as DNA, the CDR3 is TGTGCCAGCAGTCCAGGGGGCGGAAAGTACACTGAAGCTTTCTTT.

In its sample, this clonotype was seen many times. J is TRBJ2-2 and V is TRBV12-3 or TRBV12-4; 9 nucleotides agree with TRBD2. The V segment lost 7 bases and the J segment 7 bases; nucleotides outside the gene matches: 13. The CDR3 covers 16 residues. The CDR3 nucleotides read TGTGCCAGCACCCGAACAGGGCTAGCGGGAATCGGGGAGCTGTTTTTT. This encodes CASTRTGLAGIGELFF.

The chain employs TRBV18 and TRBJ1-5; weak D call: TRBD1 (5 bases). The CDR3 extends over 14 amino acids. Between the trimmed V and J ends, which lost 4 bases and 5 bases, there was a span of 12 bases. Germline CDR1 reads KGHSH; CDR2 reads LQKENI. CDR3 amino acids: CASSRGVGDQPQHF. In DNA, the CDR3 is TGTGCCAGCTCACGCGGGGTAGGGGATCAGCCCCAGCATTTT.

The chain uses TRBV30 and TRBJ1-3, with 7 bases that match TRBD1. This CDR3 has 15 amino acids. Germline V CDR1 and CDR2: GTSNPN, SVGIG (reference sequence). Germline trimming cut 1 base from V and 3 bases from J; bases unmatched to any gene: 6. CDR3: CAWSALTGHGNTIYF. CDR3 DNA sequence: TGTGCCTGGAGTGCCTTGACAGGGCATGGAAACACCATATATTTT.